Shown below are 3 T cell receptor beta chains from a single sample sequenced in a study of shared clonotypes between healthy human individuals. TCRdb's copy holds only in-frame clones and misses some; the assay was immunoSEQ multiplex PCR. This sample has approximately 2.1 million clones; 85% to 95% occur once, and the top ten carry 0.35% to 0.45%. The sample was naive CD4+ T cells from PBMCs. Documented subset: CD45RA+ positively selected. The source is a man between 18 and 35 years old in good health. Some clones in this sample may be carry-over from other donors' samples.

The chain couples TRBV29-1 to TRBJ2-7; 12 positions agree with TRBD2. The V gene end was trimmed by 1 base and the J gene end by 2 bases; junction bases not matched to a gene: 0. Germline CDR1 and CDR2: SQVTM and ANQGSEA. The CDR3 is 14 residues long. CDR3 sequence (DNA): TGCAGCGTTGAAGGGACTAGCGGGGCCTACGAGCAGTACTTC. Translation gives CSVEGTSGAYEQYF.

CDR3 DNA sequence: TGTGCCAGCAGCTTAACGGGGACAGGCATTATGGACGAGCAGTACTTC. Amino acids: CASSLTGTGIMDEQYF. The gene calls are TRBV7-2 and TRBJ2-7, with 8 bases fitting TRBD1. The CDR3 sequence is 16 residues long. The junction had 11 bases not matched to a gene; V was cut back by 2 bases and J by 5 bases. Germline V lookup: CDR1 SGHTA, CDR2 FQGNSA.

The chain is built from TRBV28 and TRBJ1-3; maybe TRBD1 (6 bases). Trimming removed 5 bases from V and 3 bases from J, with 14 bases in between. The CDR3 is 15 residues long. Germline V gene data show CDR1 as MDHEN and CDR2 as SYDVKM. CDR3 in DNA: TGTGCCAGCAGTCTTCCAGGGGTCGGTGGAAACACCATATATTTT. Translating it yields CASSLPGVGGNTIYF.